Given below is one T cell receptor beta chain in context. As yet, its antigen is unknown. The data derive from a study of cytomegalovirus exposure and HLA in healthy donors. Overall study results and limits: Within the 130 or so validation repertoires, first-cohort TCR clusters tended to co-occur, according to a later analysis. In vitro, a few CMV-associated chains proved specific for CMV antigens. Cytomegalovirus-associated TCR beta chains were listed, numbering 150 to 200.

The repertoire was sequenced with immunoSEQ multiplex PCR; TCRdb's copy has only in-frame clones and lacks some. This sample has some 270,000 clones, with around 85% found just once. Germline V gene lookup returns CDR1 LNHDA and CDR2 SQIVND (reference sequence). V shed 6 bases, J shed 2 bases, and the junction held 10 bases outside the gene matches. The CDR3 loop spans 17 amino acids. Sequenced material: PBMCs. This receptor was taken from a woman aged 18-30 years in good health and CMV-seronegative. The V call is TRBV19, the J call TRBJ2-6, with 7 bases that match TRBD1. The CDR3 DNA reads as TGTGCCAGTAGCCCACCCGGGACAGTTACTGGGGCCAACGTCCTGACTTTC. This translates into CASSPPGTVTGANVLTF.